These T cell receptor beta chains were read from a single sample in a study of TIL therapy for anti-PD-1-resistant metastatic lung cancer. Data came from immunoSEQ multiplex PCR; TCRdb stores just in-frame clones and leaves some out. This sample carries about 50,000 clones, 55% to 75% of them seen once, and the ten largest clones take about 6%. This material consisted of tumor tissue, taken at baseline. These receptors were collected from a person between 30 and 79 years old with non-small cell lung cancer. The CDR3 runs from the conserved cysteine through the conserved F or W. Fields, in order: V gene, J gene, clone size, D gene, CDR3 protein, CDR3 DNA. D genes are given only for firm matches. Where a row states a size, it is once, few, many or the class of an expanded clone; other rows omit it.

v_call: TRBV5-1; j_call: TRBJ2-7; clone_size: once; d_call: TRBD1; cdr3_aa: CASRAQGVSSYEQYF; cdr3_nt: TGCGCCAGCAGAGCCCAGGGGGTGAGCTCCTACGAGCAGTACTTC
v_call: TRBV11-2; j_call: TRBJ2-1; clone_size: few; d_call: .; cdr3_aa: CASSLVNYNEQFF; cdr3_nt: TGTGCCAGCAGCTTAGTCAACTACAATGAGCAGTTCTTC
v_call: TRBV6-5; j_call: TRBJ2-7; clone_size: .; d_call: .; cdr3_aa: CASSYSMDGSYEQYF; cdr3_nt: TGTGCCAGCAGTTACTCGATGGACGGATCCTACGAGCAGTACTTC
v_call: TRBV6-5; j_call: TRBJ1-2; clone_size: .; d_call: .; cdr3_aa: CASSLTGGEGYTF; cdr3_nt: TGTGCCAGCAGCCTTACCGGCGGGGAGGGCTACACCTTC
v_call: TRBV9; j_call: TRBJ2-1; clone_size: .; d_call: .; cdr3_aa: CASSVREDEQFF; cdr3_nt: TGTGCCAGCAGTGTCCGGGAAGATGAGCAGTTCTTC
v_call: TRBV6-1; j_call: TRBJ2-3; clone_size: .; d_call: .; cdr3_aa: CASSEQISTDTQYF; cdr3_nt: TGTGCCAGCAGTGAACAAATCTCCACAGATACGCAGTATTTT
v_call: TRBV5-1; j_call: TRBJ2-3; clone_size: .; d_call: .; cdr3_aa: CASSLQRTDTQYF; cdr3_nt: TGCGCCAGCAGCTTGCAACGGACAGATACGCAGTATTTT
v_call: TRBV13; j_call: TRBJ2-7; clone_size: once; d_call: .; cdr3_aa: CASSLGRTTYEQYF; cdr3_nt: TGTGCCAGCAGCTTGGGGAGGACAACCTACGAGCAGTACTTC
v_call: TRBV28; j_call: TRBJ2-7; clone_size: .; d_call: .; cdr3_aa: CASSFVQGNEQYF; cdr3_nt: TGTGCCAGCAGTTTCGTACAGGGTAACGAGCAGTACTTC
v_call: TRBV7-2; j_call: TRBJ2-7; clone_size: .; d_call: TRBD1; cdr3_aa: CASSLVGDRGLYEQYF; cdr3_nt: TGTGCCAGCAGCTTAGTGGGGGACAGGGGGCTCTACGAGCAGTACTTC
v_call: TRBV6-5; j_call: TRBJ1-1; clone_size: .; d_call: TRBD1; cdr3_aa: CASSKDRGTEAFF; cdr3_nt: TGTGCCAGCAGTAAGGACAGGGGCACTGAAGCTTTCTTT
v_call: TRBV6-5; j_call: TRBJ1-6; clone_size: .; d_call: .; cdr3_aa: CASSRGNSPLHF; cdr3_nt: TGTGCCAGCAGCCGAGGAAATTCACCCCTCCACTTT
v_call: TRBV19; j_call: TRBJ1-1; clone_size: .; d_call: .; cdr3_aa: CASRIGAGVNTEAFF; cdr3_nt: TGTGCCAGTAGGATAGGGGCAGGCGTAAACACTGAAGCTTTCTTT
v_call: TRBV7-2; j_call: TRBJ2-3; clone_size: .; d_call: TRBD2; cdr3_aa: CASSFGTSGRSTDTQYF; cdr3_nt: TGTGCCAGCAGCTTTGGGACTAGCGGACGATCCACAGATACGCAGTATTTT
v_call: TRBV7-9; j_call: TRBJ2-7; clone_size: few; d_call: .; cdr3_aa: CASSPVGMPWEQYF; cdr3_nt: TGTGCCAGCAGCCCAGTGGGGATGCCCTGGGAGCAGTACTTC
v_call: TRBV9; j_call: TRBJ1-2; clone_size: few; d_call: .; cdr3_aa: CASRGQPGSGYTF; cdr3_nt: TGTGCCAGCAGGGGTCAACCAGGGTCGGGCTACACCTTC
v_call: TRBV4-3; j_call: TRBJ2-7; clone_size: many; d_call: .; cdr3_aa: CASSQDGRGNYEQYF; cdr3_nt: TGCGCCAGCAGCCAAGATGGCCGGGGGAACTACGAGCAGTACTTC
v_call: TRBV10-3; j_call: TRBJ1-3; clone_size: .; d_call: .; cdr3_aa: CATREQDTSGNTIYF; cdr3_nt: TGTGCCACCCGGGAACAGGATACCTCTGGAAACACCATATATTTT
v_call: TRBV5-1; j_call: TRBJ2-1; clone_size: .; d_call: .; cdr3_aa: CASSFVGNEQFF; cdr3_nt: TGCGCCAGCAGCTTCGTCGGAAATGAGCAGTTCTTC
v_call: TRBV11-2; j_call: TRBJ2-1; clone_size: .; d_call: TRBD2; cdr3_aa: CASSLDGAGVGRIRGNEQFF; cdr3_nt: TGTGCCAGCAGCTTAGACGGGGCGGGAGTGGGTAGGATTCGTGGCAATGAGCAGTTCTTC
v_call: TRBV7-9; j_call: TRBJ1-2; clone_size: .; d_call: .; cdr3_aa: CASSPRTDPSTF; cdr3_nt: TGTGCCAGCAGCCCTCGGACAGATCCCTCCACCTTC
v_call: TRBV11-1; j_call: TRBJ2-1; clone_size: few; d_call: TRBD1; cdr3_aa: CASSETDRGGYNEQFF; cdr3_nt: TGTGCCAGCAGCGAAACCGACAGGGGTGGCTACAATGAGCAGTTCTTC
v_call: TRBV7-2; j_call: TRBJ2-7; clone_size: .; d_call: .; cdr3_aa: CASSPPSYEQYF; cdr3_nt: TGTGCCAGCAGCCCCCCATCCTACGAGCAGTACTTC
v_call: TRBV7-2; j_call: TRBJ2-5; clone_size: .; d_call: TRBD2; cdr3_aa: CASSPTSGGTQETQYF; cdr3_nt: TGTGCCAGCAGCCCAACTAGCGGGGGAACCCAAGAGACCCAGTACTTC
v_call: TRBV11-3; j_call: TRBJ2-1; clone_size: .; d_call: TRBD2; cdr3_aa: CASSLVPGGSYNEQFF; cdr3_nt: TGTGCCAGCAGCTTAGTACCGGGCGGGAGCTACAATGAGCAGTTCTTC
v_call: TRBV30; j_call: TRBJ1-5; clone_size: .; d_call: .; cdr3_aa: CAWTLGRSNQPQHF; cdr3_nt: TGTGCCTGGACACTTGGACGCAGCAATCAGCCCCAGCATTTT
v_call: TRBV11-2; j_call: TRBJ2-3; clone_size: .; d_call: TRBD1; cdr3_aa: CASNDRVLTDTQYF; cdr3_nt: TGTGCCAGCAACGACAGGGTACTCACAGATACGCAGTATTTT
v_call: TRBV6-6; j_call: TRBJ2-7; clone_size: .; d_call: .; cdr3_aa: CASMPGSHEQYF; cdr3_nt: TGTGCCAGCATGCCAGGTTCCCACGAGCAGTACTTC
v_call: TRBV28; j_call: TRBJ2-5; clone_size: few; d_call: .; cdr3_aa: CASSLSGGGETQYF; cdr3_nt: TGTGCCAGCAGTTTATCTGGAGGGGGGGAGACCCAGTACTTC
v_call: TRBV12-2; j_call: TRBJ1-3; clone_size: .; d_call: .; cdr3_aa: CASRHRTGSSGNTIYF; cdr3_nt: TGTGCAAGTCGCCACCGGACAGGGAGCTCTGGAAACACCATATATTTT
v_call: TRBV29-1; j_call: TRBJ2-3; clone_size: .; d_call: .; cdr3_aa: CSVDVLGGTQYF; cdr3_nt: TGCAGCGTTGATGTACTAGGGGGTACGCAGTATTTT
v_call: TRBV19; j_call: TRBJ1-5; clone_size: .; d_call: .; cdr3_aa: CASTRRWGSNQPQHF; cdr3_nt: TGTGCCAGTACCCGGAGATGGGGGAGCAATCAGCCCCAGCATTTT
v_call: TRBV10-3; j_call: TRBJ2-1; clone_size: .; d_call: TRBD2; cdr3_aa: CATRGFSGRWNEQFF; cdr3_nt: TGTGCCACCCGGGGGTTTAGCGGGAGATGGAATGAGCAGTTCTTC
v_call: TRBV5-4; j_call: TRBJ2-7; clone_size: .; d_call: TRBD1; cdr3_aa: CASSPVGTVLSYEQYF; cdr3_nt: TGTGCCAGCAGCCCGGTCGGGACAGTTTTGTCCTACGAGCAGTACTTC
v_call: TRBV7-3; j_call: TRBJ1-2; clone_size: .; d_call: .; cdr3_aa: CASSPQPGSNYGYTF; cdr3_nt: TGTGCCAGCTCCCCCCAGCCCGGGTCTAACTATGGCTACACCTTC
v_call: TRBV5-4; j_call: TRBJ1-2; clone_size: .; d_call: .; cdr3_aa: CASGGEGTNYGYTF; cdr3_nt: TGTGCCAGCGGGGGGGAGGGTACTAACTATGGCTACACCTTC
v_call: TRBV7-2; j_call: TRBJ2-7; clone_size: few; d_call: .; cdr3_aa: CASSFMYEQYF; cdr3_nt: TGTGCCAGCAGCTTTATGTACGAGCAGTACTTC
v_call: TRBV28; j_call: TRBJ1-1; clone_size: .; d_call: TRBD1; cdr3_aa: CASETNRGKAFF; cdr3_nt: TGTGCCAGTGAAACCAACAGGGGTAAGGCTTTCTTT
v_call: TRBV7-2; j_call: TRBJ2-5; clone_size: .; d_call: .; cdr3_aa: CASSFRETQYF; cdr3_nt: TGTGCCAGCAGCTTTCGTGAGACCCAGTACTTC
v_call: TRBV7-3; j_call: TRBJ1-1; clone_size: few; d_call: .; cdr3_aa: CASTPGASEAFF; cdr3_nt: TGTGCCAGCACCCCCGGGGCCAGTGAAGCTTTCTTT
v_call: TRBV5-4; j_call: TRBJ2-3; clone_size: few; d_call: TRBD1; cdr3_aa: CASSYPGQGTGDTQYF; cdr3_nt: TGTGCCAGCAGCTACCCGGGACAGGGGACGGGAGATACGCAGTATTTT
v_call: TRBV18; j_call: TRBJ2-1; clone_size: .; d_call: .; cdr3_aa: CASSIMGNEQFF; cdr3_nt: TGTGCCAGCTCTATTATGGGCAACGAGCAGTTCTTC
v_call: TRBV7-9; j_call: TRBJ1-2; clone_size: few; d_call: .; cdr3_aa: CASSLWTEPSGGYTF; cdr3_nt: TGTGCCAGCAGCTTATGGACCGAACCCTCCGGGGGCTACACCTTC
v_call: TRBV29-1; j_call: TRBJ2-5; clone_size: .; d_call: TRBD2; cdr3_aa: CSVEAGSWRGGPQYF; cdr3_nt: TGCAGCGTTGAAGCAGGGTCCTGGAGGGGAGGGCCACAGTACTTC
v_call: TRBV5-1; j_call: TRBJ2-7; clone_size: .; d_call: TRBD1; cdr3_aa: CASSLGTGDEQYF; cdr3_nt: TGCGCCAGCAGCTTGGGGACAGGGGACGAGCAGTACTTC
v_call: TRBV10-3; j_call: TRBJ1-5; clone_size: many; d_call: .; cdr3_aa: CAISDDSINQPQHF; cdr3_nt: TGTGCCATCAGTGACGACAGCATCAATCAGCCCCAGCATTTT
v_call: TRBV27; j_call: TRBJ2-3; clone_size: .; d_call: .; cdr3_aa: CASSFGRNTDTQYF; cdr3_nt: TGTGCCAGCAGTTTTGGACGGAACACAGATACGCAGTATTTT
v_call: TRBV19; j_call: TRBJ2-7; clone_size: .; d_call: .; cdr3_aa: CASSIYPDSYEQYF; cdr3_nt: TGTGCCAGTAGTATATACCCAGATTCCTACGAGCAGTACTTC
v_call: TRBV9; j_call: TRBJ1-2; clone_size: .; d_call: TRBD1; cdr3_aa: CASSAFDRVGNYGYTF; cdr3_nt: TGTGCCAGCAGCGCCTTCGACAGGGTCGGGAACTATGGCTACACCTTC
v_call: TRBV27; j_call: TRBJ2-7; clone_size: few; d_call: .; cdr3_aa: CASSSSIGPYEQYF; cdr3_nt: TGTGCCAGCAGTTCCTCGATCGGACCCTACGAGCAGTACTTC
v_call: TRBV27; j_call: TRBJ1-1; clone_size: .; d_call: .; cdr3_aa: CASSLNRNTEAFF; cdr3_nt: TGTGCCAGCAGTTTGAACAGGAACACTGAAGCTTTCTTT
v_call: TRBV10-3; j_call: TRBJ1-3; clone_size: .; d_call: .; cdr3_aa: CAIQQIGEPYSGNTIYF; cdr3_nt: TGTGCCATCCAACAGATCGGTGAACCCTACTCTGGAAACACCATATATTTT
v_call: TRBV5-4; j_call: TRBJ2-3; clone_size: .; d_call: .; cdr3_aa: CASTRGGGADTQYF; cdr3_nt: TGTGCCAGCACCAGAGGAGGGGGCGCAGATACGCAGTATTTT
v_call: TRBV29-1; j_call: TRBJ2-4; clone_size: once; d_call: .; cdr3_aa: CSVWDGSAKNIQYF; cdr3_nt: TGCAGCGTTTGGGACGGTTCAGCCAAAAACATTCAGTACTTC
v_call: TRBV7-9; j_call: TRBJ2-5; clone_size: once; d_call: .; cdr3_aa: CASSLRPRWEETQYF; cdr3_nt: TGTGCCAGCAGCTTGAGGCCCCGCTGGGAGGAGACCCAGTACTTC